The entry below gives a single T cell receptor beta chain sequence along with its context. The antigen remains undetermined. V lost 5 bases and J lost 4; bases outside the gene matches: 10. Looked up from germline, CDR1 is SGHVS and CDR2 is FQNEAQ. The CDR3 has 16 residues. The study used thymus tissue resected during corrective heart surgery. Here immunoSEQ multiplex PCR was the method, and the copy in TCRdb shows in-frame clones only, minus some. The sample contains some 120,000 clones, more than 90% of which appear only once. This sample was included in a study of human thymus T cells. General study findings and limits: Highly overlapping thymic repertoires in unrelated individuals were reported by related research. Within thymic and blood repertoires, V and J gene usage appeared to be biased.

The sequencing sample was made of thymus tissue. This sequence was found in a boy under two years old with a congenital heart defect but otherwise immunologically healthy. V is TRBV7-8 and J is TRBJ2-1; 8 nucleotides line up with TRBD1. CDR3 loop: CASSPFPGQVYNEQFF. Here the CDR3 DNA reads TGTGCCAGCAGCCCCTTCCCGGGACAGGTGTACAATGAGCAGTTCTTC.